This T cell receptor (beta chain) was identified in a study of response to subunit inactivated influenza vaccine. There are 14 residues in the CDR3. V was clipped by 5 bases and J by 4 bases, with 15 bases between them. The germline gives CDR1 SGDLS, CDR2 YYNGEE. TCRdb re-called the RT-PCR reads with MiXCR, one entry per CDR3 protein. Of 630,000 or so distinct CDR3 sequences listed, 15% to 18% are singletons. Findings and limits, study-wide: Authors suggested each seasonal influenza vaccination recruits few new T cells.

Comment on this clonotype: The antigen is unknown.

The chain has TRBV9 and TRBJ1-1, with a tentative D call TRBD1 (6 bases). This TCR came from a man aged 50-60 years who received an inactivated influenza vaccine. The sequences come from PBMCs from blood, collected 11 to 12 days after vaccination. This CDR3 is CASREIGGATEAFF. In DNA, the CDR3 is TGTGCCAGCAGAGAAATAGGGGGGGCCACTGAAGCTTTCTTT.